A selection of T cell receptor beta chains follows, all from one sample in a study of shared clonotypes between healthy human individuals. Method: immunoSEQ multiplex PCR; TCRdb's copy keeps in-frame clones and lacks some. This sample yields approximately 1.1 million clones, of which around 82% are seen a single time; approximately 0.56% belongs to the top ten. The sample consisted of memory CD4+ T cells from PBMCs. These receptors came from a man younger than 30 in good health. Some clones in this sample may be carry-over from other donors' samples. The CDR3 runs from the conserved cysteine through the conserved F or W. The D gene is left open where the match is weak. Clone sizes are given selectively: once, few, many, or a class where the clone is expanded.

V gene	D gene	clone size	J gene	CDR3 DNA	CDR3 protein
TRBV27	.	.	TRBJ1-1	TGTGCCAGCAGCCCGGGGCTGGGGACTGAAGCTTTCTTT	CASSPGLGTEAFF
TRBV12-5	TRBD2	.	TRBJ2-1	TGTGCTAGTGGCCCCGGGACTAGCGGGACCAATGAGCAGTTCTTC	CASGPGTSGTNEQFF
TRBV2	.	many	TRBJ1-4	TGTGCCAGCAAAAAAGACAGGCCTAATGAAAAACTGTTTTTT	CASKKDRPNEKLFF
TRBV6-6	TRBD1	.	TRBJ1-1	TGTGCCAGCAGCGACAGGGGGGAGGACACTGAAGCTTTCTTT	CASSDRGEDTEAFF
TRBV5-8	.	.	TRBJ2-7	TGTGCCAGCAGCCAGCAAGACCGAGGGACCTACGAGCAGTACTTC	CASSQQDRGTYEQYF
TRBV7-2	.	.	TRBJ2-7	TGTGCCAGCAGCGGACTCGTGCACAGATCCTACGAGCAGTACTTC	CASSGLVHRSYEQYF
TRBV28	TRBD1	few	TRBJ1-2	TGTGCCAGCGTTTTACAGGGGGCAAGCTATGGCTACACCTTC	CASVLQGASYGYTF
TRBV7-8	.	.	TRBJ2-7	TGTGCCAGCAGCTTGATCATCATAGGCGAGCAGTACTTC	CASSLIIIGEQYF
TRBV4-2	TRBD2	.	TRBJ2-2	TGTGCCAGCAGCCACGCCGGGACTACGGACACCGGGGAGCTGTTTTTT	CASSHAGTTDTGELFF
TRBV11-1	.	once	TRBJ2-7	TGTGCCAGCAGCCAACGCGACAGTTCCTACGAGCAGTACTTC	CASSQRDSSYEQYF
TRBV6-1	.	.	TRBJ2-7	TGTGCCAGCAGTGAACGCCCGACAGCCTACGAGCAGTACTTC	CASSERPTAYEQYF
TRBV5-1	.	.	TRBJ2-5	TGCGCCAGCAGGTCTAGCGACCGGGAGACCCAGTACTTC	CASRSSDRETQYF
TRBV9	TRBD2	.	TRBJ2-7	TGTGCCAGCGGAGGGACTAACCCTCTGGGGGAGCAGTACTTC	CASGGTNPLGEQYF
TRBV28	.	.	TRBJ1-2	TGTGCCAGCAGTCCAGCCCTTCGGGACCTTTATGGCTACACCTTC	CASSPALRDLYGYTF
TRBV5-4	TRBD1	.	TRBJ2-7	TGTGCCAGCAGCTCGGCGGGACAGGGTGACGAGCAGTACTTC	CASSSAGQGDEQYF
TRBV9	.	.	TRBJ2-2	TGTGCCAGCAGCGTAGAGATGGGACGGAACACCGGGGAGCTGTTTTTT	CASSVEMGRNTGELFF
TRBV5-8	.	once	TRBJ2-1	TGTGCCAGTCCTACAGGGAGGGCCTACTCCTACAATGAGCAGTTCTTC	CASPTGRAYSYNEQFF
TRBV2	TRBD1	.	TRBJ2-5	TGTGCCAGCAGCGGGACAGGGTCCTACCAAGAGACCCAGTACTTC	CASSGTGSYQETQYF
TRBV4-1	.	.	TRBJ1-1	TGCGCCAGCAGCCAAGGAGTACTTCGGGGAGGCACTGAAGCTTTCTTT	CASSQGVLRGGTEAFF
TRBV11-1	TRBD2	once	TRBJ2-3	TGTGCCAGCACACTAGCGGACCCTGTGAAAGATACGCAGTATTTT	CASTLADPVKDTQYF
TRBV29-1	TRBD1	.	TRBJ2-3	TGCAGCGTACGACAGGGATCCACAGATACGCAGTATTTT	CSVRQGSTDTQYF
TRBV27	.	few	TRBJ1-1	TGTGCCAGCAGTCCCGACAGACTGAACACTGAAGCTTTCTTT	CASSPDRLNTEAFF
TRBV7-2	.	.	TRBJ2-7	TGTGCCAGCAGCACCCCCCGTTTATACGAGCAGTACTTC	CASSTPRLYEQYF
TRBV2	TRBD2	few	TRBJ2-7	TGTGCCAGCAGTCTAGCGGAGGGCTACGAGCGGTACTTC	CASSLAEGYERYF
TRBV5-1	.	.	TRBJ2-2	TGCGCCAGCAGCCCAGGACATCAGAGTACAGCCGGGGAGCTGTTTTTT	CASSPGHQSTAGELFF
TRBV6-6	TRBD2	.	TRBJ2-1	TGTGCCAGTCATAGCGGGAGAGTTGAGCAGTTCTTC	CASHSGRVEQFF
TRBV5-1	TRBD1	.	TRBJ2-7	TGCGCCAGCAGCTTGTCCCCGGGACAGGGAGGGGGCGAGCAGTACTTC	CASSLSPGQGGGEQYF
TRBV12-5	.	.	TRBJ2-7	TGTGCTAGTGGTTTGCAGTACGGCCAGACTTACTACGAGCAGTACTTC	CASGLQYGQTYYEQYF